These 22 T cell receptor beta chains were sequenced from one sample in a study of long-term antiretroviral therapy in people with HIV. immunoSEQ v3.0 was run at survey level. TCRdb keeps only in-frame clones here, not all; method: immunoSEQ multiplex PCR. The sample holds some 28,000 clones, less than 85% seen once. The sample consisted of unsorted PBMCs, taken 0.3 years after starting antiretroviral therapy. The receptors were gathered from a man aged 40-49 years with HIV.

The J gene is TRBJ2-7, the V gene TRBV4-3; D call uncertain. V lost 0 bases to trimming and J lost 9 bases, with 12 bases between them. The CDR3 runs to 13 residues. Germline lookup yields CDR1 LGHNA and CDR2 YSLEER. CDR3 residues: CASSQDTGRTQYF. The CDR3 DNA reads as TGCGCCAGCAGCCAAGATACCGGGCGGACGCAGTACTTC.

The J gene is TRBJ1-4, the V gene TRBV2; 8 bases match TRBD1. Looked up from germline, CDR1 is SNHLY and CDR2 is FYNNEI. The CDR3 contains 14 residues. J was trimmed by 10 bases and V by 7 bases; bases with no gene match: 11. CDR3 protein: CASTSGTGSGKLFF. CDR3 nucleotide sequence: TGTGCCAGCACCTCCGGGACAGGTTCGGGAAAACTGTTTTTT.

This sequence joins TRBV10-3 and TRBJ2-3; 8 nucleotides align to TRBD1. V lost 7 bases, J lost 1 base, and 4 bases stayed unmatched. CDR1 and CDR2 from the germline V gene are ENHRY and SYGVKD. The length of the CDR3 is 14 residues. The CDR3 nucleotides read TGTGCCATCACCGGGACAGGAGGCACAGATACGCAGTATTTT. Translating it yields CAITGTGGTDTQYF.

The chain's CDR3 is CASSEGPNYGYTF. CDR3 DNA sequence: TGTGCCAGCAGTGAAGGACCGAACTATGGCTACACCTTC. The chain employs TRBV6-1 and TRBJ1-2; D not certain. The germline V gene has CDR1 MNHNS and CDR2 SASEGT. The CDR3 is 13 amino acids. Trimming pared 1 base from V and 2 bases from J, leaving 5 bases between.

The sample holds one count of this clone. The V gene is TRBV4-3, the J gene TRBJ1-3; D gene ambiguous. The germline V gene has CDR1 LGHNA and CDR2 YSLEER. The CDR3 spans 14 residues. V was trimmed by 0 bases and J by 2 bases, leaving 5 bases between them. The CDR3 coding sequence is TGCGCCAGCAGCCAAGAGACCGCTGGAAACACCATATATTTT. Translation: CASSQETAGNTIYF.

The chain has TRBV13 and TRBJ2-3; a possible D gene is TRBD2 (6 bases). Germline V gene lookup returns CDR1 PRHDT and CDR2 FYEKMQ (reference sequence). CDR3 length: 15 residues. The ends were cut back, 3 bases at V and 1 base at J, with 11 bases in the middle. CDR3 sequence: CASSFHGSGTDTQYF. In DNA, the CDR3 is TGTGCCAGCAGCTTCCACGGGAGCGGCACAGATACGCAGTATTTT. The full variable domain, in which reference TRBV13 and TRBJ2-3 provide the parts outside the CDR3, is AAGVIQSPRHLIKEKRETATLKCYPIPRHDTVYWYQQGPGQDPQFLISFYEKMQSDKGSIPDRFSAQQFSDYHSELNMSSLELGDSALYFCASSFHGSGTDTQYFGPGTRLTVL.

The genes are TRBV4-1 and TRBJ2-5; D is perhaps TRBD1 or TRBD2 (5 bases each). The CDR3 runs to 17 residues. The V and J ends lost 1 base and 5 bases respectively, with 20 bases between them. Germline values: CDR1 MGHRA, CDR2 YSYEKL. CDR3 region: CASSQATGTPRQETQYF. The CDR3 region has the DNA TGCGCCAGCAGCCAAGCTACCGGGACCCCCCGACAGGAGACCCAGTACTTC.

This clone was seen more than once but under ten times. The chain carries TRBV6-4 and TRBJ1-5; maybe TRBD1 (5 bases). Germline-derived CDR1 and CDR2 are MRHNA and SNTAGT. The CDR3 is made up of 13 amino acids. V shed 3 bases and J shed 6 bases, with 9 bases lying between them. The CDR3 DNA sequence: TGTGCCAGCAGTGATCAGGGAGGTCAGCCCCAGCATTTT. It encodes CASSDQGGQPQHF.

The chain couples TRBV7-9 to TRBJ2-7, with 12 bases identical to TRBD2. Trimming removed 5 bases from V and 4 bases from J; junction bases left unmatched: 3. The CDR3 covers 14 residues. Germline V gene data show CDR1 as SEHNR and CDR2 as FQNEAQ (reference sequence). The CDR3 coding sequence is TGTGCCAGCAGCCCCGGGACTAGCGGGTACGAGCAGTACTTC. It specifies CASSPGTSGYEQYF.

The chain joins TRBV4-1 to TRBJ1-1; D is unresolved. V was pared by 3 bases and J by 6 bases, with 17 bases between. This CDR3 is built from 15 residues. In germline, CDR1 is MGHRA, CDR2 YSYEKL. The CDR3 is CASSHQKSGRSEAFF. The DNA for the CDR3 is TGCGCCAGCAGCCATCAGAAAAGCGGGAGGTCTGAAGCTTTCTTT.

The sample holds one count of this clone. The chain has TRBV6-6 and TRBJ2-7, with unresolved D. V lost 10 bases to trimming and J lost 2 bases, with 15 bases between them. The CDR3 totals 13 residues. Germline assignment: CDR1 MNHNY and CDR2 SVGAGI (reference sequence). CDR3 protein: CATEGPRPYEQYF. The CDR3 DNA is TGTGCCACCGAAGGTCCGAGGCCCTACGAGCAGTACTTC.

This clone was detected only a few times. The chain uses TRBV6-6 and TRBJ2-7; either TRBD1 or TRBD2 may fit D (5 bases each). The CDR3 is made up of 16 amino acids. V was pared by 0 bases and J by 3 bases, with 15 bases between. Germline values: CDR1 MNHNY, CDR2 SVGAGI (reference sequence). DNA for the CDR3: TGTGCCAGCAGTTACTCCCCGAGTGGGGGTGGCTACGAGCAGTACTTC. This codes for CASSYSPSGGGYEQYF.

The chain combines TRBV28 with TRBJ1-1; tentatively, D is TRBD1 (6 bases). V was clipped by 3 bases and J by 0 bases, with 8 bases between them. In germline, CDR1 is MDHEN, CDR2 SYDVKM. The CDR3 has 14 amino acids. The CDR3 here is CASSFEGVNTEAFF. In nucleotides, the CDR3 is TGTGCCAGCAGTTTTGAGGGGGTGAACACTGAAGCTTTCTTT.

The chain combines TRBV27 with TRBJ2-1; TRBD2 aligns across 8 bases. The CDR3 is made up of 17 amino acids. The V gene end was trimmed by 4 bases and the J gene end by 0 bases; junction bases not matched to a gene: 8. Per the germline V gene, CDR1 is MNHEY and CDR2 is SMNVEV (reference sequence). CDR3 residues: CASSSIGGGHSYNEQFF. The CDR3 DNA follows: TGTGCCAGCAGTTCCATCGGGGGGGGCCACTCCTACAATGAGCAGTTCTTC.

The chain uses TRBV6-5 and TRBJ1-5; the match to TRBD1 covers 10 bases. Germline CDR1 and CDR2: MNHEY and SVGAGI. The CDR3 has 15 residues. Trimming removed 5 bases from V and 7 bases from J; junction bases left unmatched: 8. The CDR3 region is CASSRRQGANQPQHF. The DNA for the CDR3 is TGTGCCAGCAGTCGACGACAGGGGGCCAACCAGCCCCAGCATTTT.

This CDR3 reads CASTFTGGGETQYF. The CDR3 region has the DNA TGTGCCAGCACCTTTACGGGGGGAGGGGAGACCCAGTACTTC. The V call is TRBV2, the J call TRBJ2-5; 7 bases line up with TRBD2. The J segment lost 5 bases and the V segment lost 7 bases, leaving 10 bases of the junction unmatched. The V gene's germline CDR1 is SNHLY and CDR2 FYNNEI. This CDR3 has 14 residues.

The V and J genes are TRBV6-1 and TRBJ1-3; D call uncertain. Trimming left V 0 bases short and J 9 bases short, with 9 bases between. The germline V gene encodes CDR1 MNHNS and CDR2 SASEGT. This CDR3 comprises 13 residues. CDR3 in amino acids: CASSEAPGFTIYF. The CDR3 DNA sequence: TGTGCCAGCAGTGAAGCCCCGGGGTTCACCATATATTTT.

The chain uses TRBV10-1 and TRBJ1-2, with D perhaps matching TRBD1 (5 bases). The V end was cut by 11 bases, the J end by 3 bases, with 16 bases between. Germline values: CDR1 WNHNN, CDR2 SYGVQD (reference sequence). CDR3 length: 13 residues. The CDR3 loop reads CAAPGRGDYGYTF. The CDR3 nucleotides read TGCGCCGCCCCGGGACGGGGGGACTATGGCTACACCTTC.

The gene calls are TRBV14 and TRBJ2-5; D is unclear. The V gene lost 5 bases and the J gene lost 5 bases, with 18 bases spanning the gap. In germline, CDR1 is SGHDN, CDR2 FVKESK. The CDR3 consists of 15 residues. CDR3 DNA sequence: TGTGCCAGCAGCGCTAATCTAGGTGTTACGGAGACCCAGTACTTC. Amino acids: CASSANLGVTETQYF.

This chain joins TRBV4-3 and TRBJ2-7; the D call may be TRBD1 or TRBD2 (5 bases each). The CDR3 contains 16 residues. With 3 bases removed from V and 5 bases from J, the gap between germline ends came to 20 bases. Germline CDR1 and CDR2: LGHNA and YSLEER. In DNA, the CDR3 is TGCGCCAGCAGCCAGGATTTTCCGGGACGAAGGCACGAGCAGTACTTC. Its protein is CASSQDFPGRRHEQYF.

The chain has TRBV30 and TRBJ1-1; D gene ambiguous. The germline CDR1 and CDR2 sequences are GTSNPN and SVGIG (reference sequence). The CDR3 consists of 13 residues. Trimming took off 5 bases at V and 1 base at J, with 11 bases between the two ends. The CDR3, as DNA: TGTGCCTGGTCAAGGGAATGGAACACTGAAGCTTTCTTT. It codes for CAWSREWNTEAFF.

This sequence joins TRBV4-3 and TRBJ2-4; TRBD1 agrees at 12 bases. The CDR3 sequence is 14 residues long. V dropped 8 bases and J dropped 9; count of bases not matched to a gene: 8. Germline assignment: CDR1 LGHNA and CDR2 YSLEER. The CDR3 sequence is CASGDRGLEGIQYF. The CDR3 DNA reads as TGCGCCAGCGGGGACAGGGGGCTGGAAGGCATTCAGTACTTC.